What follows are 27 T cell receptor beta chains derived from one specimen sequenced in a study of beta chain features in type 1 diabetes (dated by TCRdb to the late 2010s). The study at large found these results: A moderate but significant shortening of TCRB CDR3 length was observed in type 1 diabetes patients in all four CD4+ subsets.

These receptors are not linked to any known antigen. The library was generated by the immunoSEQ multiplex PCR assay. The entire amount of isolated RNA was reverse transcribed using the High Capacity cDNA Reverse Transcription Kit, so the sequenced TCRB transcripts were expressed ones. TCRdb took over this immuneACCESS table, retaining in-frame rearrangements with V and J assigned. Such tables are incomplete; in checked studies, under half of the missing clones stem from an unresolved V gene, and the remainder is unexplained. The sample has around 600,000 clones on record, around 12% of them singletons. The ten largest clonotypes hold 0.09% to 0.15% of the sample. The sample was naive CD4+ T cells from blood. Taken with the paper, the label for cell subset or site translates to: true naive CD4+ T cells. The receptors were sampled from a man aged 25 to 40 with type 1 diabetes.

This clone was picked up a small number of times. This same CDR3 is encoded by further DNA sequences in the sample. V is TRBV5-1 and J is TRBJ2-1; D possibly uses TRBD1 or TRBD2 (5 bases each). This CDR3 has 16 amino acids. The germline V gene encodes CDR1 SGHRS and CDR2 YFSETQ. The V end was cut by 0 bases, the J end by 0 bases, with 10 bases between. The CDR3: CASSLAGGSSYNEQFF. DNA for the CDR3: TGCGCCAGCAGCTTGGCTGGGGGAAGCTCCTACAATGAGCAGTTCTTC.

This clone has a handful of counts. This sequence joins TRBV9 and TRBJ1-2; 7 bases map to TRBD1. This CDR3 comprises 16 residues. The junction had 9 bases not matched to a gene; V was cut back by 4 bases and J by 0 bases. Looked up from germline, CDR1 is SGDLS and CDR2 is YYNGEE. In DNA form, the CDR3 reads TGTGCCAGCAGCATAGACGGACAGGCTCCTAACTATGGCTACACCTTC. Translation: CASSIDGQAPNYGYTF.

This clone was found a few times. The V call is TRBV10-3, the J call TRBJ1-5; unclear D gene. The CDR3 is 13 residues long. Germline V CDR1 and CDR2: ENHRY, SYGVKD. Trimming pared 3 bases from V and 11 bases from J, leaving 14 bases between. This CDR3 is CAISENSGSTQHF. In nucleotides, the CDR3 is TGTGCCATCAGTGAAAATTCGGGCAGCACCCAGCATTTT.

This clone has just a few counts. The V gene is TRBV7-9, the J gene TRBJ1-2, with D possibly TRBD1 on 5 matching bases. The CDR3 is 13 amino acids. V lost 5 bases and J 4 bases, leaving 11 bases between the germline ends. CDR1 and CDR2 (germline): SEHNR, FQNEAQ (reference sequence). CDR3: CASSQRDGYGYTF. CDR3 nucleotides: TGTGCCAGCAGCCAAAGGGACGGCTATGGCTACACCTTC.

The gene calls are TRBV5-6 and TRBJ1-2; D ambiguous. This CDR3 is 15 amino acids long. Germline V gene sequence: CDR1 SGHDT, CDR2 YYEEEE. Trimming cost V 2 bases and J 3 bases, with 14 bases left between them. CDR3 amino acids: CASSFQRPSDYGYTF. CDR3 sequence (DNA): TGTGCCAGCAGCTTTCAGCGCCCGAGCGACTATGGCTACACCTTC.

The genes are TRBV25-1 and TRBJ2-5; a weak D match, TRBD2 (5 bases). V was cut by 0 bases and J by 3 bases, with 20 bases left in between. This CDR3 region has 18 residues. Germline lookup yields CDR1 MGHDK and CDR2 SYGVNS. CDR3 amino acids: CASSEYIPGSLGEETQYF. DNA for the CDR3: TGTGCCAGCAGTGAATACATCCCGGGATCCCTTGGGGAAGAGACCCAGTACTTC.

This clone has only a few counts. V and J are TRBV28 and TRBJ2-2; the match to TRBD1 covers 9 bases. The CDR3 has 16 residues. Germline assignment: CDR1 MDHEN and CDR2 SYDVKM. Trimming took 3 bases from V and 5 from J; bases not matched to a gene: 7. CDR3: CASSFGHRGRTGELFF. As DNA, the CDR3 is TGTGCCAGCAGTTTCGGCCACAGGGGGCGGACCGGGGAGCTGTTTTTT.

The rearrangement joins TRBV7-8 to TRBJ2-1; D remains ambiguous. The CDR3 spans 16 residues. Germline lookup yields CDR1 SGHVS and CDR2 FQNEAQ. V lost 7 bases, J lost 6 bases, and 22 bases lay in between. This CDR3 reads CASTHAGLRRTNEQFF. The CDR3 coding sequence is TGTGCCAGCACCCACGCCGGGCTCCGCCGGACCAATGAGCAGTTCTTC. Using reference TRBV7-8 and TRBJ2-1 for the parts outside the CDR3, the full variable domain is GAGVSQSPRYKVAKRGQDVALRCDPISGHVSLFWYQQALGQGPEFLTYFQNEAQLDKSGLPSDRFFAERPEGSVSTLKIQRTQQEDSAVYLCASTHAGLRRTNEQFFGPGTRLTVL.

J is TRBJ1-5 and V is TRBV7-9; unclear D gene. Germline assignment: CDR1 SEHNR and CDR2 FQNEAQ (reference sequence). There are 13 residues in the CDR3. Trimming pared 5 bases from V and 6 bases from J, leaving 11 bases between. The CDR3 spells CASSRVMGQPQHF. CDR3 nucleotide sequence: TGTGCCAGCAGCCGGGTAATGGGTCAGCCCCAGCATTTT.

This chain links TRBV5-1 with TRBJ2-1; a weak D match, TRBD1 (7 bases). The CDR3 is made up of 16 amino acids. Germline V CDR1 and CDR2: SGHRS, YFSETQ. Trimming pared 0 bases from V and 8 bases from J, leaving 18 bases between. The CDR3 bases are TGCGCCAGCAGCTTGGCCGTAAGGGGGCGCGGGGATGAGCAGTTCTTC. This sequence encodes CASSLAVRGRGDEQFF.

This clone was counted a few times. One junction end disagrees with the germline gene, perhaps due to a read error. The V call is TRBV7-2, the J call TRBJ2-5, with TRBD1 as a possible D gene (5 bases). Germline CDR1 reads SGHTA; CDR2 reads FQGNSA. The CDR3 runs 12 residues. The DNA of the CDR3 is TGTGCCAGCACCGACTTACGGCCAGGGCTAGACTTC. Protein: CASTDLRPGLDF.

This clone was counted between two and nine times. The chain recombines TRBV4-2 with TRBJ2-1, with 8 nucleotides matching TRBD2. V was clipped by 0 bases and J by 8 bases; unmatched bases: 9. Germline CDR1 reads LGHNA; CDR2 reads YNFKEQ. The CDR3 sequence is 16 residues long. This CDR3 reads CASSQDRQRGSDEQFF. The DNA of the CDR3 is TGTGCCAGCAGCCAAGATCGCCAGCGGGGGTCAGATGAGCAGTTCTTC.

J is TRBJ1-6 and V is TRBV5-1; maybe TRBD1 (5 bases). Germline-derived CDR1 and CDR2 are SGHRS and YFSETQ. CDR3 length equals 20 residues. The germline V and J ends were trimmed by 3 bases and 0 bases, with 22 bases remaining between them. The CDR3, as DNA: TGCGCCAGCAGCTGGGAACCGGGACTCAAACGGCGCTCCTATAATTCACCCCTCCACTTT. This gives the protein CASSWEPGLKRRSYNSPLHF.

This clone was picked up a small number of times. The chain joins TRBV19 to TRBJ2-3, with D possibly being TRBD1 or TRBD2 (5 bases each). Germline V CDR1 and CDR2: LNHDA, SQIVND (reference sequence). The CDR3 runs 15 residues. V gave up 6 bases and J gave up 1 base, with 14 bases separating them. The CDR3 here is CASRSGASGTDTQYF. As DNA, the CDR3 is TGTGCCAGTAGATCCGGGGCCTCAGGCACAGATACGCAGTATTTT.

The chain has TRBV4-2 and TRBJ1-2, with a tentative D call TRBD1 (6 bases). The CDR3 covers 17 residues. The germline gives CDR1 LGHNA, CDR2 YNFKEQ. V lost 0 bases, J lost 4 bases, and 18 bases lay in between. CDR3 amino acids: CASSQDLRVQGTYGYTF. The DNA for the CDR3 is TGTGCCAGCAGCCAAGATCTAAGGGTACAGGGAACCTATGGCTACACCTTC.

The chain links TRBV5-1 to TRBJ2-7, with TRBD1 as a possible D gene (6 bases). Trimming took off 1 base at V and 5 bases at J, with 10 bases between the two ends. Germline CDR1 reads SGHRS; CDR2 reads YFSETQ. The CDR3 has 13 amino acids. The CDR3 reads CASSLRTGNEQYF. The CDR3, as DNA: TGCGCCAGCAGCTTGCGCACAGGGAACGAGCAGTACTTC. Filled out from reference TRBV5-1 and TRBJ2-7, the complete variable domain reads KAGVTQTPRYLIKTRGQQVTLSCSPISGHRSVSWYQQTPGQGLQFLFEYFSETQRNKGNFPGRFSGRQFSNSRSEMNVSTLELGDSALYLCASSLRTGNEQYFGPGTRLTVT.

This clone was counted a few times. The chain couples TRBV10-3 to TRBJ1-1; D gene uncertain. V dropped 8 bases and J dropped 1 base, with 11 bases sitting between them. CDR3 length equals 13 residues. Per germline, CDR1 ENHRY and CDR2 SYGVKD. The CDR3 protein is CAIRRHPNTEAFF. The CDR3 region has the DNA TGTGCCATCCGCAGACACCCGAACACTGAAGCTTTCTTT.

The chain links TRBV6-5 to TRBJ2-3, with 8 bases aligning to TRBD2. The V gene end was trimmed by 5 bases and the J gene end by 5 bases; junction bases not matched to a gene: 9. Germline values: CDR1 MNHEY, CDR2 SVGAGI. The CDR3 length is 15 residues. CDR3 in DNA: TGTGCCAGCAGTCAGACCGGGGGGGTGGGAGATACGCAGTATTTT. This encodes CASSQTGGVGDTQYF.

The rearrangement links TRBV12-5 to TRBJ1-5, with D hard to call. This CDR3 has 13 amino acids. CDR1 is LGHNT, CDR2 FRNRAP, per germline. V dropped 4 bases and J dropped 3 bases, with 7 bases sitting between them. In DNA form, the CDR3 reads TGTGCTAGTGGTTCCCAGGACAATCAGCCCCAGCATTTT. This sequence encodes CASGSQDNQPQHF.

The J gene is TRBJ2-3, the V gene TRBV5-4, with D perhaps TRBD1 (5 bases). Germline CDR1 and CDR2: SGHNT and YYREEE (reference sequence). CDR3 length: 15 amino acids. V dropped 4 bases and J dropped 2 bases, with 14 bases sitting between them. The CDR3 coding sequence is TGTGCCAGCAGCCAACTGGACAAAAACACAGATACGCAGTATTTT. It translates to CASSQLDKNTDTQYF.

This clone was detected only a few times. The chain employs TRBV7-2 and TRBJ1-4; 7 bases are a match to TRBD1. From germline, CDR1 is SGHTA and CDR2 FQGNSA. V gave up 4 bases and J gave up 8 bases; unmatched junction bases: 10. The CDR3 has 15 residues. The CDR3 is CASSSQTGSGEKLFF. In DNA form, the CDR3 reads TGTGCCAGCAGCTCACAGACAGGGAGTGGGGAAAAACTGTTTTTT.

This clone showed up just a few times. J is TRBJ1-1 and V is TRBV29-1; D remains unclear. The V gene lost 3 bases and the J gene lost 5 bases, with 19 bases spanning the gap. Germline V CDR1 and CDR2: SQVTM, ANQGSEA. CDR3 length equals 15 residues. DNA for the CDR3: TGCAGCGTTGAGTCCTTAACCTGGACGGAAACTGAAGCTTTCTTT. It is translated as CSVESLTWTETEAFF.

This clone was observed a handful of times. This chain connects TRBV6-1 to TRBJ1-5; D is uncertain. This CDR3 is built from 10 residues. Deletions cut 6 bases from V and 9 bases from J, with 6 bases between. Germline V gene data show CDR1 as MNHNS and CDR2 as SASEGT. CDR3 sequence (DNA): TGTGCCAGCAGGGGAGGGCCCCAGCATTTT. It encodes CASRGGPQHF.

The chain recombines TRBV4-3 with TRBJ1-4; TRBD1 agrees at 9 bases. Germline V gene lookup returns CDR1 LGHNA and CDR2 YSLEER. The CDR3 sequence is 16 residues long. V lost 1 base and J lost 8; bases outside the gene matches: 8. The CDR3 sequence: CASSQVFTGGWEKLFF. In DNA form, the CDR3 reads TGCGCCAGCAGCCAAGTATTCACAGGGGGCTGGGAAAAACTGTTTTTT.

The genes are TRBV5-1 and TRBJ2-2, with D possibly being TRBD2 (5 bases). Trimming stripped 5 bases from V and 3 bases from J, with 5 bases between. Germline-derived CDR1 and CDR2 are SGHRS and YFSETQ. The CDR3 consists of 12 residues. CDR3 bases: TGCGCCAGCAGGGGAGACACCGGGGAGCTGTTTTTT. Encoded protein: CASRGDTGELFF.

The table lists this clone with a few counts. CDR3 residues: CASSGTVGGNQPQHF. The CDR3 DNA reads as TGTGCCAGCAGTGGCACAGTTGGGGGCAATCAGCCCCAGCATTTT. V usage is TRBV6-5 and J usage is TRBJ1-5; D ambiguous. The CDR3 consists of 15 residues. Trimming left V 5 bases short and J 2 bases short, with 13 bases between. CDR1 is MNHEY and CDR2 is SVGAGI in the germline V gene.

CDR3 in amino acids: CASTRDKNIQYF. The CDR3 DNA sequence: TGTGCCAGCACACGAGACAAAAACATTCAGTACTTC. The chain employs TRBV7-2 and TRBJ2-4; unclear D gene. In germline, CDR1 is SGHTA, CDR2 FQGNSA. The CDR3 has 12 residues. Deletions cut 7 bases from V and 3 bases from J, with 7 bases between.